The 6 T cell receptor beta chains given below trace back to one sample, sequenced in a study of tumor and adjacent non-tumor tissue in lung cancer (dated by TCRdb to 2016 to 2019). Receptor libraries were prepared by multiplex PCR. The sample was run on an Illumina HiSeq 2500. TCRbeta libraries were constructed through three rounds of nested PCR with primers (Table S4) according to protocols modified from ARM-PCR. TCRdb cleaned the public reads at Q25 with fastp, built clones with MiXCR and kept in-frame beta chains. Each entry is one CDR3 protein sequence, shown with its most common DNA and genes. The sample profile shows about 110,000 distinct CDR3 sequences; roughly 74% of them were found once. The ten largest clones represent around 37% of the sample. RNA was isolated from bulk unsorted tissue, and RNA quality was assessed with a NanoDrop ND-1000 and an Agilent 2100. Sequenced sample: lung tumor tissue. These receptors were collected from a woman aged 60-70 years with non-small cell lung cancer.

In the case of this clonotype: Since no conserved phenylalanine or tryptophan closes the CDR3, a read error is the likely cause. The chain is built from TRBV20-1 and TRBJ2-7; D may be TRBD1 (8 bases). The V and J ends lost 6 bases and 6 bases respectively, with 18 bases between them. Germline V lookup: CDR1 DFQATT, CDR2 SNEGSKA (reference sequence). This CDR3 contains 13 residues. In nucleotides, the CDR3 is TGCAGTGCCGCTACAGGGGGGGGGACCGAGCAGTACTTA. Amino acids: CSAATGGGTEQYL.

On this clonotype: The germline gene is not matched at one end of the junction; a read error may be the cause. The V call is TRBV11-3, the J call TRBJ2-1, with 7 bases matching TRBD2. This CDR3 has 17 residues. Looked up from germline, CDR1 is SGHNT and CDR2 is YENEEA. The CDR3 loop is CACSLELTSWSRNEKFF. CDR3 in DNA: TGTGCCTGCAGCTTAGAGTTGACTAGCTGGAGCCGCAATGAGAAGTTCTTC.

In this sample, this clonotype turned up many times. The J gene is TRBJ1-1, the V gene TRBV6-1; TRBD1 agrees at 7 bases. This CDR3 comprises 15 residues. The J segment lost 4 bases and the V segment lost 3 bases, leaving 8 bases of the junction unmatched. The germline V gene has CDR1 MNHNS and CDR2 SASEGT. The CDR3 loop reads CASSDLFGTATEAFF. The CDR3, as DNA: TGTGCCAGCAGTGACCTCTTCGGGACAGCCACTGAAGCTTTCTTT.

Turning to this clonotype: Because it lacks the conserved phenylalanine or tryptophan at the end, this CDR3 is likely a read error. The chain joins TRBV12-3 or TRBV12-4 to TRBJ2-5; D is uncertain. The CDR3 is made up of 12 amino acids. With 8 bases removed from V and 5 bases from J, the gap between germline ends came to 12 bases. The CDR3 DNA sequence: TGTGCCAGCGGTTCGGAAGACGAGACCCAGTACTTA. This sequence encodes CASGSEDETQYL.

This clonotype was counted many times. V usage is TRBV6-6 and J usage is TRBJ1-1, with TRBD1 identical over 7 bases. V dropped 5 bases and J dropped 1; count of bases not matched to a gene: 10. CDR1 and CDR2 (germline): MNHNY, SVGAGI (reference sequence). This CDR3 comprises 16 residues. CDR3 amino acids: CASSPRQGLRNTEAFF. DNA for the CDR3: TGTGCCAGCAGTCCGAGACAGGGCCTGAGGAACACTGAAGCTTTCTTT.

This clonotype has only one observation. The conserved closing phenylalanine or tryptophan is absent in this CDR3, likely reflecting a read error. V usage is TRBV11-2 and J usage is TRBJ1-6; D gene uncertain. Germline lookup yields CDR1 SGHAT and CDR2 FQNNGV. The CDR3 is 14 amino acids. The CDR3 coding sequence is TGTGGCAGCAGCTTAGAAGCAAGTAACTCACCCCTCCACCCT. This sequence encodes CGSSLEASNSPLHP.